This T cell receptor beta chain emerged from a study of T cell repertoires in cytomegalovirus infection. TCRdb redid the calling of the reads with MiXCR, one entry per CDR3 protein. The sample records about 400,000 distinct CDR3 sequences, approximately 18% being singletons. The TCR originated in a human donor in good health (CMV status not recorded). Some clones in this sample may be carry-over from other donors' samples. The sequenced material came from PBMCs.

CDR3 DNA: TGTGCCAGCAGCGAGCGCCCCCGGCTCGGGGGGACTGAAGCTTTCTTT. Translating gives CASSERPRLGGTEAFF. This chain joins TRBV9 and TRBJ1-1; the D gene is possibly TRBD1 (5 bases). CDR1 and CDR2 (germline): SGDLS, YYNGEE. Trimming removed 3 bases at V and 5 bases at J, with 20 bases between. This CDR3 is built from 16 residues.